Reported below is one T cell receptor beta chain. The target antigen is unknown. Treatment indicated: 15 to 20 received Ad26.COV2.S at low or high dose, single or two shots; about five received placebo; per-sample allocation not given. After the first vaccine or placebo injection, samples were drawn on day 63. In Boston, an adult donor aged 18-55 years took part. The administered vaccine (an Ad26 vector) expressed Wuhan-strain SARS-CoV-2 spike. The data stem from a study of Ad26.COV2.S vaccination and SARS-CoV-2 variants. Study at large: Administration of Ad26.COV2.S was intramuscular, either once or twice 56 days apart. Study observations and caveats: From the TCR breadth and depth analyses, total T cell responses may have been underestimated.

This CDR3 has 15 residues. Germline lookup yields CDR1 SGHDN and CDR2 FVKESK. V shed 0 bases and J shed 15 bases, with 22 bases lying between them. Using immunoSEQ multiplex PCR, the repertoire was profiled, and TCRdb retains in-frame clones only, with some absent. The sample includes roughly 380,000 clones, around nine tenths of them seen just once. V gene TRBV14 combines with J gene TRBJ2-3; TRBD1 is a possible D gene (7 bases). The clonotype was recovered from a person between 18 and 60 years old who received the Ad26.COV2.S COVID-19 vaccine or a placebo. Sequencing was performed on peripheral blood, taken in a trial of Ad26.COV2.S vaccine versus placebo. The CDR3 is CASSQDYGGTAAAYF. The CDR3 DNA reads as TGTGCCAGCAGCCAAGATTACGGCGGGACAGCGGCAGCTTATTTT.